The rows below give T cell receptor beta chains drawn from one sample of a study of T cells in Graves' hyperthyroidism and ophthalmopathy. From the multiplex PCR reads, TCRdb called clonotypes with MiXCR, one entry per CDR3 protein. The sample consists of hundreds of thousands of distinct CDR3 sequences, about 14% of them appearing once. Sequenced: blood. Source of these receptors: a woman aged 18-35 years with Graves' hyperthyroidism. CDR3s include the opening cysteine and the closing phenylalanine or tryptophan. The D gene is left open where the match is weak. Clone size is stated in some rows and not others, as once, few, many or a class when expanded.

j_call: TRBJ2-5; d_call: NA; clone_size: many; v_call: TRBV12-3/TRBV12-4; cdr3_aa: CASNSGVGETQYF; cdr3_nt: TGTGCCAGCAACTCGGGAGTGGGAGAGACCCAGTACTTC
j_call: TRBJ2-5; d_call: TRBD1; clone_size: many; v_call: TRBV7-9; cdr3_aa: CASTKGQGIRETQYF; cdr3_nt: TGTGCCAGCACCAAGGGACAGGGAATCAGGGAGACCCAGTACTTC
j_call: TRBJ2-7; d_call: TRBD1; clone_size: few; v_call: TRBV10-1; cdr3_aa: CASRGQDGYEQYF; cdr3_nt: TGCGCCAGTCGAGGACAGGACGGCTACGAGCAGTACTTC
j_call: TRBJ2-2; d_call: TRBD1; clone_size: few; v_call: TRBV5-1; cdr3_aa: CASSTGTGSTGELFF; cdr3_nt: TGCGCCAGCAGCACCGGGACAGGGAGCACCGGGGAGCTGTTTTTT
j_call: TRBJ1-4; d_call: NA; clone_size: NA; v_call: TRBV27; cdr3_aa: CASSLSKNSQKLFF; cdr3_nt: TGTGCCAGCAGTTTATCGAAAAACAGCCAAAAACTGTTTTTT
j_call: TRBJ2-1; d_call: NA; clone_size: NA; v_call: TRBV6-2/TRBV6-3; cdr3_aa: CASSSGNGPEQFF; cdr3_nt: TGTGCCAGCAGTTCGGGTAACGGGCCCGAGCAGTTCTTC
j_call: TRBJ2-2; d_call: NA; clone_size: many; v_call: TRBV20-1; cdr3_aa: CSARALLAPTNTGELFF; cdr3_nt: TGCAGTGCTAGGGCCCTGCTAGCGCCAACGAACACCGGGGAGCTGTTTTTT
j_call: TRBJ2-2; d_call: TRBD2; clone_size: NA; v_call: TRBV4-2; cdr3_aa: CASSQDAGGGTGELFF; cdr3_nt: TGTGCCAGCAGCCAAGACGCGGGAGGAGGGACCGGGGAGCTGTTTTTT
j_call: TRBJ1-1; d_call: NA; clone_size: NA; v_call: TRBV6-2/TRBV6-3; cdr3_aa: CASSYSWSQGRVNTEAFF; cdr3_nt: TGTGCCAGCAGTTACTCTTGGTCCCAGGGGAGAGTGAACACTGAAGCTTTCTTT
j_call: TRBJ1-1; d_call: NA; clone_size: few; v_call: TRBV25-1; cdr3_aa: CASSESPPADHEAFF; cdr3_nt: TGTGCCAGCAGTGAATCCCCCCCGGCGGACCATGAAGCTTTCTTT
j_call: TRBJ2-1; d_call: TRBD1; clone_size: NA; v_call: TRBV20-1; cdr3_aa: CSARDTGTGKYEQFF; cdr3_nt: TGCAGTGCTAGAGATACCGGGACAGGGAAATACGAGCAGTTCTTC
j_call: TRBJ1-6; d_call: NA; clone_size: NA; v_call: TRBV20-1; cdr3_aa: CSARVERPGTYSDLHF; cdr3_nt: TGCAGTGCTAGAGTTGAACGGCCCGGGACTTATTCAGACCTCCACTTT
j_call: TRBJ2-1; d_call: TRBD2; clone_size: many; v_call: TRBV2; cdr3_aa: CASSGPGLAGAHNEQFF; cdr3_nt: TGTGCCAGCAGTGGGCCGGGACTAGCGGGAGCCCACAATGAGCAGTTCTTC
j_call: TRBJ2-3; d_call: TRBD1; clone_size: many; v_call: TRBV6-1; cdr3_aa: CASSDTGGSDTQYF; cdr3_nt: TGTGCCAGCAGTGACACAGGGGGCTCAGATACGCAGTATTTT
j_call: TRBJ2-1; d_call: NA; clone_size: NA; v_call: TRBV7-9; cdr3_aa: CASSPPVRAHEQFF; cdr3_nt: TGTGCCAGCAGCCCCCCGGTCCGGGCGCATGAGCAGTTCTTC
j_call: TRBJ1-4; d_call: TRBD1; clone_size: many; v_call: TRBV5-1; cdr3_aa: CASSSPDRGTNEKLFF; cdr3_nt: TGCGCCAGCAGCTCCCCGGACAGGGGTACTAATGAAAAACTGTTTTTT
j_call: TRBJ1-1; d_call: NA; clone_size: many; v_call: TRBV6-1; cdr3_aa: CASSWAPRGMNTEAFF; cdr3_nt: TGTGCCAGCAGTTGGGCCCCGCGGGGAATGAACACTGAAGCTTTCTTT
j_call: TRBJ1-5; d_call: NA; clone_size: many; v_call: TRBV27; cdr3_aa: CASSPYTNSNQPQHF; cdr3_nt: TGTGCCAGCAGTCCATACACCAATAGCAATCAGCCCCAGCATTTT
j_call: TRBJ2-1; d_call: NA; clone_size: NA; v_call: TRBV4-3; cdr3_aa: CASSHPKLGMGGRVDEQFF; cdr3_nt: TGCGCCAGCAGCCATCCTAAGCTGGGGATGGGGGGAAGGGTCGATGAGCAGTTCTTC
j_call: TRBJ1-2; d_call: TRBD1; clone_size: NA; v_call: TRBV11-1; cdr3_aa: CASSQITSTGRHDYGYTF; cdr3_nt: TGTGCCAGCAGCCAAATAACTTCGACAGGGAGGCACGACTATGGCTACACCTTC
j_call: TRBJ2-4; d_call: TRBD1; clone_size: many; v_call: TRBV4-3; cdr3_aa: CASSQDGTGGAKNIQYF; cdr3_nt: TGCGCCAGCAGCCAAGATGGTACAGGGGGAGCCAAAAACATTCAGTACTTC
j_call: TRBJ1-1; d_call: NA; clone_size: few; v_call: TRBV20-1; cdr3_aa: CSASLVEGTEAFF; cdr3_nt: TGCAGTGCTAGTCTGGTAGAGGGCACTGAAGCTTTCTTT
j_call: TRBJ2-7; d_call: TRBD2; clone_size: many; v_call: TRBV20-1; cdr3_aa: CSARDQSGILYEQYF; cdr3_nt: TGCAGTGCTAGAGATCAAAGCGGGATCCTTTACGAGCAGTACTTC
j_call: TRBJ1-3; d_call: NA; clone_size: many; v_call: TRBV4-3; cdr3_aa: CASSQESHSGNTIYF; cdr3_nt: TGCGCCAGCAGCCAAGAATCTCACTCTGGAAACACCATATATTTT
j_call: TRBJ2-7; d_call: TRBD1; clone_size: NA; v_call: TRBV6-2/TRBV6-3; cdr3_aa: CASSYWDPGQATYEQYF; cdr3_nt: TGTGCCAGCAGTTACTGGGATCCGGGACAGGCTACCTACGAGCAGTACTTC
j_call: TRBJ2-1; d_call: TRBD1; clone_size: NA; v_call: TRBV9; cdr3_aa: CASSSPPAGGHNEQFF; cdr3_nt: TGTGCCAGCAGCTCCCCCCCTGCAGGGGGTCACAATGAGCAGTTCTTC
j_call: TRBJ2-3; d_call: TRBD2; clone_size: NA; v_call: TRBV15; cdr3_aa: CATSTHPSGSTDTQYF; cdr3_nt: TGTGCCACCAGCACCCACCCTAGCGGGAGTACAGATACGCAGTATTTT
j_call: TRBJ1-1; d_call: NA; clone_size: many; v_call: TRBV27; cdr3_aa: CASSPGVFNTEAFF; cdr3_nt: TGTGCCAGCAGTCCGGGGGTTTTTAACACTGAAGCTTTCTTT
j_call: TRBJ2-7; d_call: TRBD2; clone_size: few; v_call: TRBV3-1; cdr3_aa: CASSPAGLAVYEQYF; cdr3_nt: TGTGCCAGCAGCCCCGCAGGGCTAGCGGTCTACGAGCAGTACTTC
j_call: TRBJ2-3; d_call: TRBD2; clone_size: few; v_call: TRBV5-6; cdr3_aa: CASSLGVAGLTDTQYF; cdr3_nt: TGTGCCAGCAGCTTGGGGGTAGCGGGCCTCACAGATACGCAGTATTTT
j_call: TRBJ1-2; d_call: NA; clone_size: once; v_call: TRBV6-5; cdr3_aa: CASSYYDGDYSYTF; cdr3_nt: TGTGCCAGCAGTTATTACGACGGAGATTATAGCTACACCTTC
j_call: TRBJ2-1; d_call: TRBD1; clone_size: many; v_call: TRBV30; cdr3_aa: CAWSRQGPHEQFF; cdr3_nt: TGTGCCTGGAGCCGACAGGGCCCGCATGAGCAGTTCTTC
j_call: TRBJ2-7; d_call: NA; clone_size: many; v_call: TRBV11-3; cdr3_aa: CASSQTQGFGEQYF; cdr3_nt: TGTGCCAGCAGCCAAACCCAGGGGTTTGGGGAGCAGTACTTC
j_call: TRBJ2-1; d_call: TRBD2; clone_size: few; v_call: TRBV11-1; cdr3_aa: CASSYPGTSGRGAYNEQFF; cdr3_nt: TGTGCCAGCAGCTATCCCGGGACTAGCGGGAGAGGGGCCTACAATGAGCAGTTCTTC
j_call: TRBJ1-1; d_call: TRBD1; clone_size: many; v_call: TRBV5-6; cdr3_aa: CASSFLTGVAEAFF; cdr3_nt: TGTGCCAGCAGCTTTTTGACAGGGGTGGCTGAAGCTTTCTTT
j_call: TRBJ2-1; d_call: TRBD2; clone_size: many; v_call: TRBV20-1; cdr3_aa: CSVAGLAGGDYNEQFF; cdr3_nt: TGCAGTGTAGCAGGACTAGCGGGAGGGGACTACAATGAGCAGTTCTTC
j_call: TRBJ1-4; d_call: TRBD1; clone_size: many; v_call: TRBV13; cdr3_aa: CASSPGTGHEKLFF; cdr3_nt: TGTGCCAGCAGTCCCGGGACAGGGCATGAAAAACTGTTTTTT
j_call: TRBJ2-7; d_call: NA; clone_size: NA; v_call: TRBV2; cdr3_aa: CASTWTADPYEQYF; cdr3_nt: TGTGCCAGCACCTGGACAGCTGACCCCTACGAGCAGTACTTC
j_call: TRBJ1-6; d_call: TRBD1; clone_size: few; v_call: TRBV3-1; cdr3_aa: CASSQPITGGGSPLHF; cdr3_nt: TGTGCCAGCAGCCAACCCATTACAGGGGGCGGTTCACCCCTCCACTTT
j_call: TRBJ1-2; d_call: NA; clone_size: many; v_call: TRBV27; cdr3_aa: CASSPRRRDYGYTF; cdr3_nt: TGTGCCAGCAGTCCGCGCAGGAGGGACTATGGCTACACCTTC
j_call: TRBJ2-1; d_call: NA; clone_size: few; v_call: TRBV7-9; cdr3_aa: CASRRASDNEQFF; cdr3_nt: TGTGCCAGCAGGAGGGCTTCAGACAATGAGCAGTTCTTC
j_call: TRBJ1-6; d_call: NA; clone_size: few; v_call: TRBV12-3/TRBV12-4; cdr3_aa: CASSLLTGSGSPLHF; cdr3_nt: TGTGCCAGCAGTCTATTAACAGGGTCCGGTTCACCCCTCCACTTT
j_call: TRBJ2-3; d_call: NA; clone_size: few; v_call: TRBV27; cdr3_aa: CASNPRGPSRGRYGTQYF; cdr3_nt: TGTGCCAGCAATCCCCGCGGCCCCAGTCGGGGGCGTTATGGTACGCAGTATTTT
j_call: TRBJ2-5; d_call: NA; clone_size: many; v_call: TRBV18; cdr3_aa: CASSPRGTEQETQYF; cdr3_nt: TGTGCCAGCTCACCACGTGGGACGGAGCAAGAGACCCAGTACTTC
j_call: TRBJ1-2; d_call: NA; clone_size: many; v_call: TRBV27; cdr3_aa: CASSFGDRNYGYTF; cdr3_nt: TGTGCCAGCAGTTTCGGCGACAGAAACTATGGCTACACCTTC
j_call: TRBJ1-2; d_call: NA; clone_size: few; v_call: TRBV5-1; cdr3_aa: CASSSLGGGDGYTF; cdr3_nt: TGCGCCAGCAGCTCTTTAGGGGGGGGCGATGGCTACACCTTC
j_call: TRBJ1-5; d_call: TRBD1; clone_size: few; v_call: TRBV19; cdr3_aa: CASSRDRAYNQPQHF; cdr3_nt: TGTGCCAGTAGTAGGGACAGGGCATACAATCAGCCCCAGCATTTT
j_call: TRBJ2-3; d_call: TRBD1; clone_size: NA; v_call: TRBV7-8; cdr3_aa: CASAKSPRGRTDTQYF; cdr3_nt: TGTGCCAGCGCCAAGTCTCCCAGGGGGCGGACAGATACGCAGTATTTT
j_call: TRBJ2-1; d_call: TRBD2; clone_size: many; v_call: TRBV12-3/TRBV12-4; cdr3_aa: CASSFRTSGSSYNEQFF; cdr3_nt: TGTGCCAGCAGTTTTCGGACTAGCGGGAGCTCCTACAATGAGCAGTTCTTC
j_call: TRBJ1-2; d_call: NA; clone_size: many; v_call: TRBV28; cdr3_aa: CASSLTQGWGIGYTF; cdr3_nt: TGTGCCAGCAGTTTAACTCAGGGGTGGGGGATTGGCTACACCTTC
j_call: TRBJ1-2; d_call: NA; clone_size: many; v_call: TRBV27; cdr3_aa: CASRKGIGNNGYGYTF; cdr3_nt: TGTGCCAGCAGAAAGGGGATTGGAAACAACGGCTATGGCTACACCTTC
j_call: TRBJ2-3; d_call: TRBD2; clone_size: NA; v_call: TRBV6-2/TRBV6-3; cdr3_aa: CASSYDGRTSAPDTQYF; cdr3_nt: TGTGCCAGCAGTTACGACGGACGGACTAGCGCACCAGATACGCAGTATTTT
j_call: TRBJ1-3; d_call: NA; clone_size: NA; v_call: TRBV6-1; cdr3_aa: CASTQGIFSGNTIYF; cdr3_nt: TGTGCCAGCACCCAGGGTATCTTCTCTGGAAACACCATATATTTT
j_call: TRBJ1-1; d_call: NA; clone_size: many; v_call: TRBV28; cdr3_aa: CASSFRLQGTEAFF; cdr3_nt: TGTGCCAGCAGTTTCCGACTCCAGGGGACTGAAGCTTTCTTT
j_call: TRBJ2-3; d_call: NA; clone_size: NA; v_call: TRBV11-1; cdr3_aa: CASSPSGRGLRGGPDTQYF; cdr3_nt: TGTGCCAGCAGCCCCTCGGGCAGGGGGCTCCGGGGGGGCCCAGATACGCAGTATTTT
j_call: TRBJ2-2; d_call: NA; clone_size: many; v_call: TRBV12-3/TRBV12-4; cdr3_aa: CASSPDGGITLDTGELFF; cdr3_nt: TGTGCCAGCAGTCCCGATGGTGGGATCACGTTAGATACCGGGGAGCTGTTTTTT